In its sample, the clone carrying this TCR beta chain was seen a few times. No antigen is known for it. The data were taken from a study of response to subunit inactivated influenza vaccine. Findings of the study overall: Authors suggested seasonal influenza vaccinations each recruit few new T cells.

TCRdb called the RT-PCR reads again in MiXCR, with one record for every CDR3 protein. The sample carries 600,000 to 850,000 distinct CDR3 sequences, 14% recorded once. V shed 5 bases, J shed 4 bases, and the junction held 10 bases outside the gene matches. CDR3 length: 15 amino acids. Germline loops: CDR1 MNHEY, CDR2 SMNVEV (reference sequence). This TCR derives from a man aged 50-59 years who received an inactivated influenza vaccine. The chain employs TRBV27 and TRBJ2-7; 8 positions agree with TRBD2. Here the sequenced sample was PBMCs from blood, taken around 15 days before vaccination. The CDR3, as DNA: TGTGCCAGCAGTGGGAGCGGGAGTGCTCTTTACGAGCAGTACTTC. It codes for CASSGSGSALYEQYF.